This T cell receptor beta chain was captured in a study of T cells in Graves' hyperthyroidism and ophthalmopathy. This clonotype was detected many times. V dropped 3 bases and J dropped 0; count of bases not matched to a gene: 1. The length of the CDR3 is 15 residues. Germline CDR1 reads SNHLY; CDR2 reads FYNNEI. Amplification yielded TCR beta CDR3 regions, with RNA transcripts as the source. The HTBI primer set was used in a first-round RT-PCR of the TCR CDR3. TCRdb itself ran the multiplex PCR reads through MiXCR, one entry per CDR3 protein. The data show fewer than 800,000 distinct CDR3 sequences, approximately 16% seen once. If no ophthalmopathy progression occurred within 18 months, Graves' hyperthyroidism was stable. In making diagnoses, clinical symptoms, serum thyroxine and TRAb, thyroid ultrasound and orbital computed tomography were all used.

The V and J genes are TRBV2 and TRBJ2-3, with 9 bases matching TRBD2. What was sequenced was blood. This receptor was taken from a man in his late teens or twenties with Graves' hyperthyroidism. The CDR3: CASSEREGSTDTQYF. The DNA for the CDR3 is TGTGCCAGCAGTGAGCGGGAGGGTAGCACAGATACGCAGTATTTT.